One sample yielded the 13 T cell receptor beta chains listed below, sequenced in a study of CD8 T cells in Susac syndrome. Random hexamers were used to reverse transcribe the RNA input (roughly 0.5 to 1 ug). MiXCR, applied by TCRdb to the immunoSEQ multiplex PCR reads, yields one record per CDR3 protein. The sample lists about 130,000 distinct CDR3 sequences; about 95% were seen once. The sample was CD4+ T cells from PBMCs. These TCRs come from a human donor in good health.

The chain combines TRBV5-1 with TRBJ2-3, with 8 bases fitting TRBD2. V shed 4 bases and J 3 bases; nucleotides not matched to a gene: 10. In germline, CDR1 is SGHRS, CDR2 YFSETQ. This CDR3 is built from 16 residues. CDR3 loop: CASSPPQLAGTDTQYF. The CDR3, as DNA: TGCGCCAGCAGCCCCCCCCAGCTAGCGGGTACAGATACGCAGTATTTT.

The chain combines TRBV7-8 with TRBJ1-1; D might be TRBD1 (5 bases). Germline V CDR1 and CDR2: SGHVS, FQNEAQ. Trimming left V 5 bases short and J 0 bases short, with 7 bases between. The CDR3 covers 13 residues. The CDR3 nucleotides read TGTGCCAGCAGCCGGGGGATGAACACTGAAGCTTTCTTT. Protein product: CASSRGMNTEAFF.

For the CDR3, the DNA is TGTGCCAGCAGCCAGAACAGGGCCGAGCAGTACTTC. Amino acids: CASSQNRAEQYF. The chain employs TRBV2 and TRBJ2-7; D possibly corresponds to TRBD1 (6 bases). Germline V CDR1 and CDR2: SNHLY, FYNNEI. CDR3 length: 12 residues. V was clipped by 6 bases and J by 6 bases, with 12 bases between them.

The chain has TRBV7-2 and TRBJ2-1, with TRBD1 identical over 10 bases. The CDR3 is 15 amino acids. V was clipped by 5 bases and J by 3 bases; unmatched bases: 4. Germline V lookup: CDR1 SGHTA, CDR2 FQGNSA. The CDR3 spells CASSGRDRGYNEQFF. The CDR3 DNA reads TGTGCCAGCAGCGGCCGGGACAGGGGCTACAATGAGCAGTTCTTC. The whole variable domain, filled in from reference TRBV7-2 and TRBJ2-1, reads GAGVSQSPSNKVTEKGKDVELRCDPISGHTALYWYRQSLGQGLEFLIYFQGNSAPDKSGLPSDRFSAERTGGSVSTLTIQRTQQEDSAVYLCASSGRDRGYNEQFFGPGTRLTVL.

V is TRBV7-2 and J is TRBJ2-7, with TRBD2 matching 12 bases. V shed 5 bases, J shed 7 bases, and the junction held 15 bases outside the gene matches. The CDR3 is 17 residues long. Germline values: CDR1 SGHTA, CDR2 FQGNSA. This chain's CDR3 is CASSPRPLAGGPGEQYF. The CDR3 nucleotides are TGTGCCAGCAGCCCCAGACCTCTAGCGGGAGGGCCGGGAGAGCAGTACTTC. The full variable domain, its missing parts supplied by reference TRBV7-2 and TRBJ2-7, is GAGVSQSPSNKVTEKGKDVELRCDPISGHTALYWYRQSLGQGLEFLIYFQGNSAPDKSGLPSDRFSAERTGGSVSTLTIQRTQQEDSAVYLCASSPRPLAGGPGEQYFGPGTRLTVT.

The chain combines TRBV9 with TRBJ2-7; 7 bases map to TRBD1. Germline V CDR1 and CDR2: SGDLS, YYNGEE. This CDR3 is 14 amino acids long. The junction had 6 bases not matched to a gene; V was cut back by 3 bases and J by 3 bases. CDR3 sequence (DNA): TGTGCCAGCAGCGCCGGGACAGCCCACTACGAGCAGTACTTC. This sequence encodes CASSAGTAHYEQYF.

V is TRBV9 and J is TRBJ2-7, with TRBD2 matching 9 bases. Germline V CDR1 and CDR2: SGDLS, YYNGEE. The V gene end was trimmed by 4 bases and the J gene end by 1 base; junction bases not matched to a gene: 9. The CDR3 length is 16 residues. The DNA of the CDR3 is TGTGCCAGCAGCTCCCGGCTAGCGGGACTTTCCTACGAGCAGTACTTC. Its translation: CASSSRLAGLSYEQYF.

This clonotype was seen a single time. This chain uses TRBV20-1 with TRBJ1-5, with no clear D. CDR1 is DFQATT and CDR2 is SNEGSKA in the germline V gene (reference sequence). The V end was cut by 0 bases, the J end by 5 bases, with 8 bases between. CDR3 length: 13 residues. The CDR3 protein is CSAREEIDQPQHF. CDR3 nucleotides: TGCAGTGCTAGAGAGGAGATAGATCAGCCCCAGCATTTT.

This clonotype was picked up one time. The chain uses TRBV29-1 and TRBJ1-2, with D possibly being TRBD1 (5 bases). The CDR3 totals 12 residues. Trimming left V 7 bases short and J 7 bases short, with 16 bases between. Per the germline V gene, CDR1 is SQVTM and CDR2 is ANQGSEA. The CDR3 bases are TGCAGCGGTCAAACCGGGACGGGTGGCTACACCTTC. It codes for CSGQTGTGGYTF.

The J gene is TRBJ1-1, the V gene TRBV28; tentative D call: TRBD1 (5 bases). The CDR3 is 14 amino acids. V was trimmed by 5 bases and J by 0 bases, leaving 10 bases between them. Germline-derived CDR1 and CDR2 are MDHEN and SYDVKM. CDR3 nucleotide sequence: TGTGCCAGCAGTCGACAGCCCATGAACACTGAAGCTTTCTTT. This codes for CASSRQPMNTEAFF.

The sample holds one count of this clonotype. The CDR3 sequence is CASSLDGTSGNGEQFF. For the CDR3, the DNA is TGCGCCAGCAGCTTGGATGGAACTAGCGGGAACGGTGAGCAGTTCTTC. The chain recombines TRBV5-1 with TRBJ2-1; 10 bases line up with TRBD2. The V gene end was trimmed by 0 bases and the J gene end by 9 bases; junction bases not matched to a gene: 9. From germline, CDR1 is SGHRS and CDR2 YFSETQ. The CDR3 is 16 amino acids. The full variable domain, rest sourced from reference TRBV5-1 and TRBJ2-1, is KAGVTQTPRYLIKTRGQQVTLSCSPISGHRSVSWYQQTPGQGLQFLFEYFSETQRNKGNFPGRFSGRQFSNSRSEMNVSTLELGDSALYLCASSLDGTSGNGEQFFGPGTRLTVL.

The V and J genes are TRBV7-9 and TRBJ1-5; a possible D gene is TRBD1 (5 bases). CDR1 is SEHNR, CDR2 FQNEAQ, per germline (reference sequence). Trimming shortened V by 1 base and J by 3 bases, and 13 bases separated the two germline ends. CDR3 length: 16 residues. The CDR3 region has the DNA TGTGCCAGCAGCTTAGGTTCCGGGGCGAACAATCAGCCCCAGCATTTT. Its protein is CASSLGSGANNQPQHF.

The chain combines TRBV18 with TRBJ1-5; 9 bases fit TRBD1. The trim removed 3 bases at V and 7 bases at J, leaving 4 bases unmatched. CDR1 is KGHSH and CDR2 is LQKENI in the germline V gene. The length of the CDR3 is 14 residues. The CDR3 loop reads CASSPDRGRQPQHF. As DNA, the CDR3 is TGTGCCAGCTCACCGGACAGGGGTAGGCAGCCCCAGCATTTT.